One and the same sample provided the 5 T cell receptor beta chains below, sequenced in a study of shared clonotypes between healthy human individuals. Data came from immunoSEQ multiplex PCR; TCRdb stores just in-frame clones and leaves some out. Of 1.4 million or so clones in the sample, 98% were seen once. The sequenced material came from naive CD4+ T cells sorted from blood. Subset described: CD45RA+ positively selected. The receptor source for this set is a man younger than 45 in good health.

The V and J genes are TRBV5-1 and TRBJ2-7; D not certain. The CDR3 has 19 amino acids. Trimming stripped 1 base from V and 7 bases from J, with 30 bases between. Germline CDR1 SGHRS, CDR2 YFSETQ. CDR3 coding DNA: TGCGCCAGCAGCTTGACTCCTCTAGGTTCCCCTACTGAGGTGACTGAGCAGTACTTC. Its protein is CASSLTPLGSPTEVTEQYF.

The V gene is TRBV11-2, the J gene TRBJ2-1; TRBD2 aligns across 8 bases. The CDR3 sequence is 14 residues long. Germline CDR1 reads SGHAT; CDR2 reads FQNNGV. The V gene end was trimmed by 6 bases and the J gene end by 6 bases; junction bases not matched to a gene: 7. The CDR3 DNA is TGTGCCAGCAGAAAAGCGGGAGCAGTCAATGAGCAGTTCTTC. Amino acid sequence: CASRKAGAVNEQFF.

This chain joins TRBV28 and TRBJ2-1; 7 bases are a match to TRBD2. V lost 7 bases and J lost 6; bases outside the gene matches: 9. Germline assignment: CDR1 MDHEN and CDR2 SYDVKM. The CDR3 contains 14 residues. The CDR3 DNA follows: TGTGCCAGCACCACCCACGCGGGGGTCAATGAGCAGTTCTTC. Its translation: CASTTHAGVNEQFF.

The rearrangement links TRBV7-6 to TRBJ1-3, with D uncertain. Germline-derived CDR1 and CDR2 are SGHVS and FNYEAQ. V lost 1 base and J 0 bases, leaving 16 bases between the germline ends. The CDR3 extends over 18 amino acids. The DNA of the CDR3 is TGTGCCAGCAGCTTAGAGGCGGGGAAATGGGGCTCTGGAAACACCATATATTTT. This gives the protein CASSLEAGKWGSGNTIYF.

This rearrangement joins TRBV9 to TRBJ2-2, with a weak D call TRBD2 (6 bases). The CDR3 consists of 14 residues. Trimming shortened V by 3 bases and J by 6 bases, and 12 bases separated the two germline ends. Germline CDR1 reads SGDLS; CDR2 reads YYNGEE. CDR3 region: CASSAGGVAGELFF. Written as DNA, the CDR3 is TGTGCCAGCAGCGCCGGAGGGGTAGCCGGGGAGCTGTTTTTT.